Listed below are T cell receptor beta chains from one sample, sequenced in a study of cytomegalovirus exposure and HLA in healthy donors. The repertoire was sequenced with immunoSEQ multiplex PCR; TCRdb's copy has only in-frame clones and lacks some. The sample consists of about 76,000 clones, about 94% of them appearing once. Sequenced: PBMCs. Receptors originate from a man younger than 35 in good health and CMV-seropositive. The conserved cysteine and the conserved F or W are not part of the CDR3 here.

11	TRBV10-1	TRBJ2-7	ASSGDSVYEQY
12	TRBV5-8	TRBJ1-2	ASSSDREGYGYT
13	TRBV5-1	TRBJ2-5	ASSSGTGWEETQY
12	TRBV11-1	TRBJ2-7	ASSRDSYSYEQY
13	TRBV9	TRBJ1-4	ASSVTGATNEKLF
12	TRBV27	TRBJ1-2	ASTSFWGPQGYT
13	TRBV6-5	TRBJ2-7	ASRRPGEGSYEQY
14	TRBV6-5	TRBJ2-7	ASSYRRVTSMYEQY
15	TRBV10-2	TRBJ2-7	ASSESPSLSVGGEQY
17	TRBV5-1	TRBJ2-2	ASSPNAWTVRRNAGELF
13	TRBV7-3	TRBJ2-1	ASRKPGRSYNGQF
12	TRBV28	TRBJ2-7	ASSNAGTSNEQY
13	TRBV19	TRBJ2-7	ASSPGQVSTYEQY
8	TRBV28	TRBJ1-2	ASGASGYT
12	TRBV5-1	TRBJ2-2	ASRARTNTGELF
12	TRBV4-2	TRBJ1-1	ASSQDLSGTEAF
12	TRBV2	TRBJ2-7	ATWGDSETYEQY
12	TRBV6-5	TRBJ1-1	ASSYGPGGTEAF
13	TRBV5-1	TRBJ1-1	ASSLLQGMRTEAF
12	TRBV28	TRBJ1-2	ASSLGQDRSGYT
11	TRBV28	TRBJ1-2	ASSLGRADGYT
14	TRBV29-1	TRBJ1-1	TTSATGGGVDTEAF
10	TRBV6-5	TRBJ1-2	ASWGQVYGYT
13	TRBV2	TRBJ2-7	ASSFIGTGSDEQY
13	TRBV6-1	TRBJ2-7	ASSEPAGSPYEQY